These T cell receptor beta chains were read from a single sample in a study of cytomegalovirus exposure and HLA in healthy donors. Sequencing used immunoSEQ multiplex PCR; TCRdb keeps in-frame clones, though not all of them. The data hold 180,000 or so clones, with 80% observed a single time. Sequencing input: PBMCs. Receptors were obtained from a woman in her thirties in good health and CMV-seronegative. CDR3s include the opening cysteine and the closing phenylalanine or tryptophan. Each record gives: CDR3 protein, V gene, J gene.

CDR3 protein: CAISPGQDSNQPQHF; V gene: TRBV10-3; J gene: TRBJ1-5
CDR3 protein: CASSPYTGFYQPQHF; V gene: TRBV19; J gene: TRBJ1-5
CDR3 protein: CASSFSPVETQYF; V gene: TRBV7-9; J gene: TRBJ2-5
CDR3 protein: CASSLSGSSYEQYF; V gene: TRBV13; J gene: TRBJ2-7
CDR3 protein: CASSIGQGATNEKLFF; V gene: TRBV7-9; J gene: TRBJ1-4
CDR3 protein: CASSLLGGDYNEQFF; V gene: TRBV14; J gene: TRBJ2-1
CDR3 protein: CASSQEAAGYNEQFF; V gene: TRBV4-3; J gene: TRBJ2-1
CDR3 protein: CASSPKRVEGTEAFF; V gene: TRBV18; J gene: TRBJ1-1
CDR3 protein: CASRYRGRSYGYTF; V gene: TRBV5-4; J gene: TRBJ1-2
CDR3 protein: CASSFGQNNQPQHF; V gene: TRBV5-8; J gene: TRBJ1-5
CDR3 protein: CASSLDQGRGEKLFF; V gene: TRBV5-1; J gene: TRBJ1-4
CDR3 protein: CASSFTSGITPYEQYF; V gene: TRBV6-6; J gene: TRBJ2-7
CDR3 protein: CATSITSGKAKNIQYF; V gene: TRBV15; J gene: TRBJ2-4
CDR3 protein: CASSVAGTGEETQYF; V gene: TRBV9; J gene: TRBJ2-5
CDR3 protein: CASSGGGGGASWDTQYF; V gene: TRBV6-1; J gene: TRBJ2-3
CDR3 protein: CAWRKTGVSQPQHF; V gene: TRBV30; J gene: TRBJ1-5
CDR3 protein: CASSLVWGGTYEQYF; V gene: TRBV5-1; J gene: TRBJ2-7
CDR3 protein: CASSLALSGGTGELFF; V gene: TRBV5-1; J gene: TRBJ2-2
CDR3 protein: CASSLYQGRNYGYTF; V gene: TRBV27; J gene: TRBJ1-2
CDR3 protein: CASSPRRVPYNEQFF; V gene: TRBV7-2; J gene: TRBJ2-1
CDR3 protein: CASSLSRGPSTDTQYF; V gene: TRBV7-9; J gene: TRBJ2-3
CDR3 protein: CSATRNTEAFF; V gene: TRBV20-1; J gene: TRBJ1-1
CDR3 protein: CAIAPPTVF; V gene: TRBV7-2; J gene: TRBJ2-1
CDR3 protein: CASSYSCRRNQPQHF; V gene: TRBV7-3; J gene: TRBJ1-5
CDR3 protein: CASSPGEYEQYF; V gene: TRBV4-3; J gene: TRBJ2-7
CDR3 protein: CASSLTSGGQVEQFF; V gene: TRBV7-3; J gene: TRBJ2-1
CDR3 protein: CASSSGGAITGELFF; V gene: TRBV5-1; J gene: TRBJ2-2
CDR3 protein: CASRPWTGANYEQYF; V gene: TRBV6-5; J gene: TRBJ2-7
CDR3 protein: CASSPDMETEAFF; V gene: TRBV5-6; J gene: TRBJ1-1
CDR3 protein: CASSLSTTYSPLHF; V gene: TRBV27; J gene: TRBJ1-6
CDR3 protein: CASSSTGITEAFF; V gene: TRBV13; J gene: TRBJ1-1
CDR3 protein: CASSSLDYGYTF; V gene: TRBV5-1; J gene: TRBJ1-2
CDR3 protein: CASSGQPNEKLFF; V gene: TRBV5-6; J gene: TRBJ1-4
CDR3 protein: CASSVRDRNANEQFF; V gene: TRBV9; J gene: TRBJ2-1
CDR3 protein: CASSWWGVSTEAFF; V gene: TRBV5-6; J gene: TRBJ1-1
CDR3 protein: CASRAVASSYNEQFF; V gene: TRBV7-6; J gene: TRBJ2-1
CDR3 protein: CASSPVGDGGPEAFF; V gene: TRBV7-3; J gene: TRBJ1-1
CDR3 protein: CSVAQRGRANTEAFF; V gene: TRBV29-1; J gene: TRBJ1-1
CDR3 protein: CASSVAGGSTGNTIYF; V gene: TRBV9; J gene: TRBJ1-3
CDR3 protein: CASSWGQSYEQYF; V gene: TRBV18; J gene: TRBJ2-7
CDR3 protein: CASSVLRQGGFTEAFF; V gene: TRBV9; J gene: TRBJ1-1
CDR3 protein: CASSPDRVRGYTF; V gene: TRBV7-2; J gene: TRBJ1-2
CDR3 protein: CASSLRSGETQYF; V gene: TRBV4-2; J gene: TRBJ2-3
CDR3 protein: CASSRSGTRTYEQYF; V gene: TRBV19; J gene: TRBJ2-7
CDR3 protein: CASSDRWDRDNEQFF; V gene: TRBV9; J gene: TRBJ2-1
CDR3 protein: CASSLEQGAQGYTF; V gene: TRBV5-1; J gene: TRBJ1-2
CDR3 protein: CASRDTGTGGLEQFF; V gene: TRBV6-6; J gene: TRBJ2-1
CDR3 protein: CASLGTGGLYEQYF; V gene: TRBV6-6; J gene: TRBJ2-7
CDR3 protein: CASSPGQGRGLGEKLFF; V gene: TRBV4-3; J gene: TRBJ1-4
CDR3 protein: CASSPPGNWGTGTQYF; V gene: TRBV7-8; J gene: TRBJ2-3
CDR3 protein: CASSPNNEQFF; V gene: TRBV6-6; J gene: TRBJ2-1
CDR3 protein: CASSQDAGKYATNEKLFF; V gene: TRBV4-3; J gene: TRBJ1-4
CDR3 protein: CASTMDRGESEQYF; V gene: TRBV6-1; J gene: TRBJ2-7
CDR3 protein: CASSQSSGTAYNEQFF; V gene: TRBV4-3; J gene: TRBJ2-1
CDR3 protein: CASSPGSLPGAQYF; V gene: TRBV7-8; J gene: TRBJ2-5